This is a list of T cell receptor beta chains from one sample in a study of blood T cell repertoires in COVID-19. The method was immunoSEQ multiplex PCR; TCRdb's version includes in-frame clones alone and lacks a portion of them. The sample has roughly 140,000 clones, 80% seen once. Sequencing was done on a sample of peripheral blood. The receptors derive from a man between 65 and 85 years old who had recovered from COVID-19. Each CDR3 is given with its conserved first and last residue. A D gene is named only where the DNA matches it firmly. The listing skips clone size in some rows; elsewhere it reads once, few, many or a size class.

cdr3_length: 14; v_call: TRBV5-4; j_call: TRBJ1-1; d_call: TRBD1; clone_size: NA; cdr3_nt: TGTGCCAGCAGCTTGGCAGGGGGATCGACTGAAGCTTTCTTT; cdr3_aa: CASSLAGGSTEAFF
cdr3_length: 16; v_call: TRBV3-1/TRBV3-2; j_call: TRBJ2-3; d_call: TRBD1; clone_size: few; cdr3_nt: TGTGCCAGCAGCCCCGCCCGGCAGGGGGGCACAGATACGCAGTATTTT; cdr3_aa: CASSPARQGGTDTQYF
cdr3_length: 18; v_call: TRBV11-2; j_call: TRBJ2-1; d_call: TRBD2; clone_size: NA; cdr3_nt: TGTGCCAGCAGCTCGGGACTAGCGGGAGGGAGCTCCTACAATGAGCAGTTCTTC; cdr3_aa: CASSSGLAGGSSYNEQFF
cdr3_length: 16; v_call: TRBV5-1; j_call: TRBJ2-1; d_call: TRBD1; clone_size: NA; cdr3_nt: TGCGCCAGCAGCTTGTGGTTGCAGGGGGCGGGCAATGAGCAGTTCTTC; cdr3_aa: CASSLWLQGAGNEQFF
cdr3_length: 14; v_call: TRBV19; j_call: TRBJ2-7; d_call: TRBD2; clone_size: NA; cdr3_nt: TGTGCCAGTAGTAGGGCGGGAGTGGGTAACGAGCAGTACTTC; cdr3_aa: CASSRAGVGNEQYF
cdr3_length: 14; v_call: TRBV10-2; j_call: TRBJ2-1; d_call: NA; clone_size: few; cdr3_nt: TGCGCCAGCAGTGGGCCTAGTAGCTACAATGAGCAGTTCTTC; cdr3_aa: CASSGPSSYNEQFF
cdr3_length: 13; v_call: TRBV19; j_call: TRBJ1-2; d_call: NA; clone_size: NA; cdr3_nt: TGTGCCAGTAGTATATCAGGGTTAAACGGCTACACCTTC; cdr3_aa: CASSISGLNGYTF
cdr3_length: 16; v_call: TRBV3-1/TRBV3-2; j_call: TRBJ2-3; d_call: TRBD2; clone_size: NA; cdr3_nt: TGTGCCAGCAGCTTACTAGCGGGAGGGACATCAGATACGCAGTATTTT; cdr3_aa: CASSLLAGGTSDTQYF
cdr3_length: 16; v_call: TRBV5-1; j_call: TRBJ1-4; d_call: NA; clone_size: NA; cdr3_nt: TGCGCCAGCAGCTTAGTGGGGCGTGGAGCAAATGAAAAACTGTTTTTT; cdr3_aa: CASSLVGRGANEKLFF
cdr3_length: 14; v_call: TRBV27; j_call: TRBJ2-7; d_call: NA; clone_size: NA; cdr3_nt: TGTGCCAGCAGTTTTTCGGGACATGGTCGCGAGCAGTACTTC; cdr3_aa: CASSFSGHGREQYF